The 19 T cell receptor beta chains reported below all come from one sample, sequenced in a study of cytomegalovirus exposure and HLA in healthy donors. PCR used 60 Vbeta primers and 13 Jbeta primers. Generated by immunoSEQ multiplex PCR, the TCRdb table keeps only in-frame clones and is missing some. The sample records 95,000 to 150,000 clones, over 65% being singletons. Sequencing was done on a sample of PBMCs. Source of these receptors: a woman between 35 and 50 years old in good health and CMV-seropositive.

J is TRBJ2-3 and V is TRBV9, with TRBD2 as a possible D gene (6 bases). Trimming removed 4 bases from V and 2 bases from J, with 14 bases in between. Germline V gene sequence: CDR1 SGDLS, CDR2 YYNGEE. The CDR3 has 15 amino acids. The CDR3 DNA follows: TGTGCCAGCAGCCCAGAGGGCGGGGTCACAGATACGCAGTATTTT. This encodes CASSPEGGVTDTQYF.

The chain has TRBV6-5 and TRBJ1-2; 7 nucleotides align to TRBD1. Germline assignment: CDR1 MNHEY and CDR2 SVGAGI. J lost 5 bases, V lost 0 bases, and 6 bases had no gene match. The CDR3 consists of 15 residues. The CDR3 nucleotides read TGTGCCAGCAGTTACTCAAAATCAGGGGGTTATGGCTACACCTTC. Translating gives CASSYSKSGGYGYTF.

This clone appeared once. The chain recombines TRBV25-1 with TRBJ2-7, with D perhaps TRBD2 (6 bases). The V end was cut by 4 bases, the J end by 0 bases, with 13 bases between. The length of the CDR3 is 15 residues. Germline-derived CDR1 and CDR2 are MGHDK and SYGVNS. The CDR3, as DNA: TGTGCCAGCAGTGTCCGGCGGGGTAACTCCTACGAGCAGTACTTC. Its translation is CASSVRRGNSYEQYF.

This chain links TRBV5-4 with TRBJ2-5; D uncertain. The CDR3 covers 14 residues. The germline V gene has CDR1 SGHNT and CDR2 YYREEE (reference sequence). V was shortened by 4 bases and J by 2 bases, with 12 bases between the two germline ends. CDR3 DNA: TGTGCCAGCAGCGCCCGTCGCGAACAAGAGACCCAGTACTTC. Translated, it gives CASSARREQETQYF.

The chain couples TRBV14 to TRBJ2-5, with TRBD1 as a possible D gene (6 bases). Near its end, the DNA agrees better with TRBJ2-7, so the J call may be wrong. Looked up from germline, CDR1 is SGHDN and CDR2 is FVKESK. The CDR3 loop spans 14 amino acids. CDR3 coding DNA: TGTGCCAGCAGCCAAGACAGGGGTGGGGACGAGCAGTACTTC. This codes for CASSQDRGGDEQYF.

The table lists this clone with a count of one. V and J are TRBV19 and TRBJ1-2; 9 nucleotides line up with TRBD1. Germline V gene sequence: CDR1 LNHDA, CDR2 SQIVND (reference sequence). The length of the CDR3 is 14 residues. V lost 5 bases, J lost 3 bases, and 4 bases stayed unmatched. The CDR3, as DNA: TGTGCCAGTAGTGCCCGACAGGGGGACTATGGCTACACCTTC. This encodes CASSARQGDYGYTF.

This clone was seen only once. This chain joins TRBV18 and TRBJ2-7; TRBD2 matches at 9 bases. The CDR3 length is 16 residues. Trimming at V came to 3 bases and at J to 2 bases, leaving 8 bases not matched to a gene. CDR1 and CDR2 (germline): KGHSH, LQKENI. The chain's CDR3 is CASSPTSSGKAYEQYF. CDR3 bases: TGTGCCAGCTCACCCACCTCTAGCGGGAAGGCCTACGAGCAGTACTTC. The full variable domain, rest sourced from reference TRBV18 and TRBJ2-7, is NAGVMQNPRHLVRRRGQEARLRCSPMKGHSHVYWYRQLPEEGLKFMVYLQKENIIDESGMPKERFSAEFPKEGPSILRIQQVVRGDSAAYFCASSPTSSGKAYEQYFGPGTRLTVT.

V usage is TRBV6-6 and J usage is TRBJ2-1; 16 positions agree with TRBD2. Germline CDR1 reads MNHNY; CDR2 reads SVGAGI (reference sequence). The V segment lost 4 bases and the J segment 7 bases; nucleotides outside the gene matches: 4. The CDR3 has 16 amino acids. The CDR3 here is CASSSPGLAGGNEQFF. Written as DNA, the CDR3 is TGTGCCAGCAGTTCCCCGGGACTAGCGGGAGGGAATGAGCAGTTCTTC.

This clone is a singleton in its sample. This chain joins TRBV11-2 and TRBJ2-7; 9 bases align to TRBD2. After removal of 2 bases from V and 3 bases from J, the junction contained 11 bases not matched to a gene. This CDR3 is built from 17 residues. Germline CDR1 and CDR2: SGHAT and FQNNGV. The CDR3 here is CASSLLASGDGFYEQYF. DNA for the CDR3: TGTGCCAGCAGCTTATTGGCTAGCGGGGATGGATTCTACGAGCAGTACTTC.

This clone was recorded only once. The rearrangement joins TRBV30 to TRBJ2-1; 8 bases are shared with TRBD2. The CDR3 totals 14 residues. Trimming at V came to 8 bases and at J to 6 bases, leaving 12 bases not matched to a gene. From germline, CDR1 is GTSNPN and CDR2 SVGIG (reference sequence). DNA of the CDR3: TGTGCCGGCGAAAGGGGACTAGGGGGCAATGAGCAGTTCTTC. It yields the protein CAGERGLGGNEQFF.

The chain is built from TRBV9 and TRBJ1-3; a weak D match, TRBD1 (6 bases). Germline CDR1 and CDR2: SGDLS and YYNGEE. V lost 0 bases, J lost 4 bases, and 11 bases lay in between. The CDR3 has 15 residues. The CDR3 sequence is CASSVVPGAGNTIYF. The CDR3 nucleotides read TGTGCCAGCAGCGTAGTCCCAGGGGCCGGAAACACCATATATTTT.

As regards this clone: The junction does not match germline at one end; this may be a read error. V gene TRBV29-1 combines with J gene TRBJ2-1, with 9 bases identical to TRBD2. This CDR3 has 15 amino acids. Per the germline V gene, CDR1 is SQVTM and CDR2 is ANQGSEA. The CDR3 DNA reads as TGCAGCGTTGGAGGAGCGGGAGGAGGGCACAATGGGCAGTTCTTC. Encoded protein: CSVGGAGGGHNGQFF.

This sequence joins TRBV7-2 and TRBJ2-5; 9 bases fit TRBD2. The CDR3 is 14 residues long. With 3 bases clipped from V and 1 base from J, the junction kept 0 bases outside the gene matches. Germline V gene sequence: CDR1 SGHTA, CDR2 FQGNSA. The CDR3 region is CASSFSGGQETQYF. The DNA for the CDR3 is TGTGCCAGCAGCTTTAGCGGGGGCCAAGAGACCCAGTACTTC.

The V gene is TRBV7-9, the J gene TRBJ2-2, with D tentatively TRBD2 (5 bases). This CDR3 is 14 amino acids long. Germline V CDR1 and CDR2: SEHNR, FQNEAQ (reference sequence). The V end was cut by 2 bases, the J end by 7 bases, with 11 bases between. This chain's CDR3 is CASSLRGDGGELFF. The CDR3 nucleotides are TGTGCCAGCAGCTTACGGGGAGACGGCGGGGAGCTGTTTTTT.

This clone has a handful of counts. For the CDR3, the DNA is TGTGCCAGCAGCGAGTATCCGGGACAGGGAGGCACTGAAGCTTTCTTT. Protein: CASSEYPGQGGTEAFF. The chain is built from TRBV9 and TRBJ1-1, with 9 positions matching TRBD1. The CDR3 runs to 16 residues. Germline CDR1 SGDLS, CDR2 YYNGEE. V dropped 3 bases and J dropped 4; count of bases not matched to a gene: 10.

This chain connects TRBV19 to TRBJ1-5, with D perhaps matching TRBD1 (6 bases). V lost 5 bases and J lost 1, with 15 bases in between. The germline gives CDR1 LNHDA, CDR2 SQIVND (reference sequence). The CDR3 totals 16 residues. CDR3 DNA sequence: TGTGCCAGTAGTTCAAGGGGGGGGTTGAGCAATCAGCCCCAGCATTTT. As protein: CASSSRGGLSNQPQHF.

The gene calls are TRBV9 and TRBJ1-1, with 10 bases aligning to TRBD1. The junction had 10 bases not matched to a gene; V was cut back by 4 bases and J by 4 bases. Germline loops: CDR1 SGDLS, CDR2 YYNGEE. The CDR3 length is 16 residues. CDR3 DNA: TGTGCCAGCAGCATAGGGACAGGGGCTGCGGGCACTGAAGCTTTCTTT. It yields the protein CASSIGTGAAGTEAFF. Full variable domain (rest looked up from reference TRBV9 and TRBJ1-1): DSGVTQTPKHLITATGQRVTLRCSPRSGDLSVYWYQQSLDQGLQFLIQYYNGEERAKGNILERFSAQQFPDLHSELNLSSLELGDSALYFCASSIGTGAAGTEAFFGQGTRLTVV.

This clone has only one observation. This sequence joins TRBV5-5 and TRBJ1-1; D may be TRBD1 (6 bases). The CDR3 contains 13 residues. Germline lookup yields CDR1 SGHKS and CDR2 YYEKEE (reference sequence). The V and J ends lost 4 bases and 0 bases respectively, with 7 bases between them. The CDR3 spells CASSRTVNTEAFF. CDR3 sequence (DNA): TGTGCCAGCAGCCGGACAGTGAACACTGAAGCTTTCTTT.

This clone appeared a few times. The chain is built from TRBV6-5 and TRBJ1-1; 7 bases are a match to TRBD1. V was clipped by 6 bases and J by 0 bases; unmatched bases: 4. Germline CDR1 is MNHEY and CDR2 is SVGAGI. CDR3 length: 14 amino acids. The CDR3 sequence is CASSLRGMNTEAFF. The CDR3 DNA sequence: TGTGCCAGCAGCCTCAGGGGGATGAACACTGAAGCTTTCTTT.